What follows are 18 T cell receptor beta chains derived from one specimen sequenced in a study of shared clonotypes between healthy human individuals. It was CD45RO-negative cells, positively selected for CCR7, that made up naive CD8 cells, with terminally differentiated effector memory CD45RA+ cells excluded. Method: immunoSEQ multiplex PCR; TCRdb's copy keeps in-frame clones and lacks some. This sample has some 2 million clones, with over 85% found just once. The sample consisted of naive CD8+ T cells sorted from blood. These receptors all come from a man between 18 and 29 years old in good health.

The chain joins TRBV4-1 to TRBJ2-7; D is possibly TRBD2 (6 bases). Germline V gene lookup returns CDR1 MGHRA and CDR2 YSYEKL. The CDR3 has 14 residues. Between the trimmed V and J ends, which lost 1 base and 7 bases, there was a span of 14 bases. The DNA for the CDR3 is TGCGCCAGCAGCCAAGTCGCGGGACTCGCGGAGCAGTACTTC. As protein: CASSQVAGLAEQYF.

Points on this clone: Different DNA sequences within this sample yield the same CDR3. The gene calls are TRBV6-5 and TRBJ2-5, with 7 bases aligning to TRBD2. CDR3 length: 14 residues. V shed 0 bases, J shed 3 bases, and the junction held 1 base outside the gene matches. Germline CDR1 is MNHEY and CDR2 is SVGAGI. The CDR3 protein is CASSYSGGEETQYF. As DNA, the CDR3 is TGTGCCAGCAGTTACTCGGGAGGGGAAGAGACCCAGTACTTC.

The chain is built from TRBV29-1 and TRBJ2-5; possibly TRBD2 for D (6 bases). The CDR3 has 14 amino acids. Germline loops: CDR1 SQVTM, CDR2 ANQGSEA. V dropped 3 bases and J dropped 0 bases, with 11 bases sitting between them. CDR3 nucleotides: TGCAGCGTTGAGGGACTTGAGTACCAAGAGACCCAGTACTTC. It specifies CSVEGLEYQETQYF.

The chain uses TRBV9 and TRBJ2-4; maybe TRBD1 (7 bases). This CDR3 has 15 amino acids. With 0 bases removed from V and 14 bases from J, the gap between germline ends came to 21 bases. Germline V lookup: CDR1 SGDLS, CDR2 YYNGEE. CDR3 amino acids: CASSVGTGEEGYEYF. The DNA for the CDR3 is TGTGCCAGCAGCGTAGGGACAGGCGAGGAGGGTTATGAGTACTTC.

The V and J genes are TRBV7-9 and TRBJ2-7; TRBD2 agrees at 8 bases. The germline V gene encodes CDR1 SEHNR and CDR2 FQNEAQ (reference sequence). The CDR3 consists of 15 residues. The V segment lost 0 bases and the J segment 5 bases; nucleotides outside the gene matches: 6. The CDR3 region has the DNA TGTGCCAGCAGCTTAGCAAGCGGGAGCAACCACGAGCAGTACTTC. It yields the protein CASSLASGSNHEQYF.

About this clone: Different DNA sequences within this sample yield the same CDR3. The chain has TRBV30 and TRBJ2-3, with TRBD2 as a possible D gene (5 bases). Trimming removed 3 bases at V and 2 bases at J, with 15 bases between. Germline V CDR1 and CDR2: GTSNPN, SVGIG (reference sequence). The CDR3 has 15 residues. The DNA of the CDR3 is TGTGCCTGGAGCCTTTCGGGATCCCCCACAGATACGCAGTATTTT. It translates to CAWSLSGSPTDTQYF. Drawing the rest from reference TRBV30 and TRBJ2-3, the complete variable domain is SQTIHQWPATLVQPVGSPLSLECTVEGTSNPNLYWYRQAAGRGLQLLFYSVGIGQISSEVPQNLSASRPQDRQFILSSKKLLLSDSGFYLCAWSLSGSPTDTQYFGPGTRLTVL.

This clone was counted a single time. The chain joins TRBV4-1 to TRBJ2-5; D is perhaps TRBD1 (6 bases). With 0 bases removed from V and 5 bases from J, the gap between germline ends came to 16 bases. The CDR3 has 16 residues. Per the germline V gene, CDR1 is MGHRA and CDR2 is YSYEKL. The CDR3 DNA is TGCGCCAGCAGCCAAGAATCAGGGGCCCTACCCGAGACCCAGTACTTC. This sequence encodes CASSQESGALPETQYF.

About this clone itself: This same CDR3 is encoded by further DNA sequences in the sample. The chain has TRBV27 and TRBJ1-5; 7 bases line up with TRBD1. After removal of 3 bases from V and 2 bases from J, the junction contained 1 base not matched to a gene. This CDR3 region has 14 residues. The germline V gene encodes CDR1 MNHEY and CDR2 SMNVEV (reference sequence). DNA for the CDR3: TGTGCCAGCAGTTTCGGGACAGGCAATCAGCCCCAGCATTTT. Its protein is CASSFGTGNQPQHF.

The chain uses TRBV7-2 and TRBJ2-3; weak D call: TRBD1 (5 bases). The CDR3 is made up of 15 amino acids. In germline, CDR1 is SGHTA, CDR2 FQGNSA. Trimming pared 0 bases from V and 3 bases from J, leaving 10 bases between. The CDR3 protein is CASSLAGRVTDTQYF. CDR3 sequence (DNA): TGTGCCAGCAGCTTAGCGGGCAGGGTTACAGATACGCAGTATTTT.

This chain links TRBV5-4 with TRBJ2-7; no clear D gene. V was shortened by 10 bases and J by 5 bases, with 22 bases between the two germline ends. The CDR3 sequence is 14 residues long. The germline CDR1 and CDR2 sequences are SGHNT and YYREEE (reference sequence). This CDR3 is CAGSSGPGLDEQYF. The CDR3 DNA follows: TGTGCCGGATCATCCGGGCCCGGCTTGGACGAGCAGTACTTC.

V gene TRBV27 combines with J gene TRBJ2-7; 8 nucleotides agree with TRBD2. The CDR3 consists of 16 residues. Germline V CDR1 and CDR2: MNHEY, SMNVEV (reference sequence). The junction had 9 bases not matched to a gene; V was cut back by 5 bases and J by 0 bases. The CDR3 DNA reads TGTGCCAGCAGTACCTCGACTAGCGAATTCTCCTACGAGCAGTACTTC. Translating gives CASSTSTSEFSYEQYF.

V usage is TRBV6-5 and J usage is TRBJ2-2; TRBD2 agrees at 10 bases. In germline, CDR1 is MNHEY, CDR2 SVGAGI. With 4 bases clipped from V and 7 bases from J, the junction kept 3 bases outside the gene matches. This CDR3 spans 14 amino acids. DNA of the CDR3: TGTGCCAGCAGTTTAGCGGGAGGAGTCGGGGAGCTGTTTTTT. This sequence encodes CASSLAGGVGELFF.

This clone was found once. Other DNA sequences of this sample code for an identical CDR3. This chain uses TRBV27 with TRBJ1-1; D not certain. The V end lost 2 bases, the J end lost 0 bases, and 4 bases lay between the germline ends. The germline V gene encodes CDR1 MNHEY and CDR2 SMNVEV (reference sequence). The CDR3 totals 13 residues. The CDR3 protein is CASSLVLNTEAFF. As DNA, the CDR3 is TGTGCCAGCAGTTTAGTGTTGAACACTGAAGCTTTCTTT.

About this clone itself: In the same sample, other DNA sequences code for this CDR3. This rearrangement joins TRBV9 to TRBJ2-7; D may be TRBD2 (5 bases). V was clipped by 0 bases and J by 4 bases, with 11 bases between them. The CDR3 contains 14 residues. Germline lookup yields CDR1 SGDLS and CDR2 YYNGEE. This CDR3 reads CASSVGSSSYEQYF. CDR3 coding DNA: TGTGCCAGCAGCGTAGGATCTAGCTCGTACGAGCAGTACTTC.

With regard to this clone: One end of the junction fails to match germline, which may point to a read error. This chain connects TRBV13 to TRBJ2-7, with 8 positions matching TRBD2. Germline CDR1 is PRHDT and CDR2 is FYEKMQ (reference sequence). CDR3 length: 14 residues. DNA for the CDR3: TGTGCCAGCAGAGCCAGGACTAGCTCCCACGAGCAGTACTTC. It encodes CASRARTSSHEQYF.

Concerning this clone itself: The sample holds other DNA sequences that translate to the same CDR3. The CDR3 sequence: CASSLDRGLYEQYF. Written as DNA, the CDR3 is TGCGCCAGCAGCCTCGACAGGGGTCTCTACGAGCAGTACTTC. V and J are TRBV5-1 and TRBJ2-7; 8 bases agree with TRBD1. J lost 3 bases, V lost 4 bases, and 6 bases had no gene match. CDR1 SGHRS and CDR2 YFSETQ come from the germline V gene. The CDR3 runs to 14 residues.

This sequence joins TRBV19 and TRBJ1-1, with D possibly matching TRBD1 (5 bases). The CDR3 consists of 13 residues. Trimming took 10 bases from V and 5 from J, leaving 17 bases between them. The germline gives CDR1 LNHDA, CDR2 SQIVND (reference sequence). The CDR3 loop reads CATSDTGGTEAFF. CDR3 coding DNA: TGTGCCACCTCGGACACGGGAGGAACTGAAGCTTTCTTT.

Here the CDR3 DNA reads TGCGCCAGCACTCCGGGGGCCACCTACGAGCAGTACTTC. As protein: CASTPGATYEQYF. The gene calls are TRBV10-2 and TRBJ2-7; D tentatively fits TRBD1 or TRBD2 (6 bases each). V was clipped by 7 bases and J by 2 bases, with 12 bases between them. CDR1 is WSHSY, CDR2 SAAADI, per germline. The CDR3 loop spans 13 amino acids.